These T cell receptor beta chains were read from a single sample in a study of human T cells and chemical hapten exposure. TCRdb passed the RACE reads through MiXCR, listing each CDR3 protein once. The sample carries 280,000 or so distinct CDR3 sequences, about 7.7% recorded once. The source material was whole blood, sampled in connection with sensitization to the hapten diphenylcyclopropenone (DPC). These receptors were collected from a young man with alopecia areata. Some clones in this sample may be carry-over from other donors' samples. CDR3s include the opening cysteine and the closing phenylalanine or tryptophan. Fields, in order: CDR3 DNA, CDR3 protein, D gene, clone size, J gene, V gene, CDR3 length. D genes are given only for firm matches. Clone size is stated in some rows and not others, as once, few, many or a class when expanded.

TGTGCCAGCAGCCAGGACCTAGCAACTAATGAAAAACTGTTTTTT | CASSQDLATNEKLFF | NA | few | TRBJ1-4 | TRBV3-1 | 15
TGCAGTGCTAGAGATTCCCTAGCGGGGGGCGCGGAGACCCAGTACTTC | CSARDSLAGGAETQYF | TRBD2 | many | TRBJ2-5 | TRBV20-1 | 16
TGTGCCAGCAGTTTGGCGGGGACGGCCTTCAATTCACCCCTCCACTTT | CASSLAGTAFNSPLHF | NA | many | TRBJ1-6 | TRBV12-3/TRBV12-4 | 16
TGTGCCAGTAGTATATCGGGACGGAACAATCAGCCCCAGCATTTT | CASSISGRNNQPQHF | NA | NA | TRBJ1-5 | TRBV19 | 15
TGCAGTGCTAGGAAAGCGGGGGGGCCCTACGAGCAGTTCTTC | CSARKAGGPYEQFF | TRBD2 | many | TRBJ2-1 | TRBV20-1 | 14
TGTGCCAGCTCACCACCGTATAGGGGAGGGAACACTGAAGCTTTCTTT | CASSPPYRGGNTEAFF | NA | NA | TRBJ1-1 | TRBV18 | 16
TGTGCCAGCAGCTTAAGGGGACAGAACCCTTATGGCTACACCTTC | CASSLRGQNPYGYTF | TRBD1 | few | TRBJ1-2 | TRBV7-8 | 15
TGTGCCACCAGCAGGGACAGGGCGGTGTTACAGCCCCAGCATTTT | CATSRDRAVLQPQHF | TRBD1 | few | TRBJ1-5 | TRBV15 | 15
TGTGCCAGCAGCCGGGTAGCGGGGACAGATACGCAGTATTTT | CASSRVAGTDTQYF | TRBD2 | NA | TRBJ2-3 | TRBV7-2 | 14
TGCAGTGCTCCCTCCTCCGGGGGGCCAGGCAATGAGCAGTTCTTC | CSAPSSGGPGNEQFF | NA | NA | TRBJ2-1 | TRBV20-1 | 15
TGTGCCAGCAGCTTAGAGAGAAGCTCTGGAAACACCATATATTTT | CASSLERSSGNTIYF | NA | NA | TRBJ1-3 | TRBV13 | 15
TGTGCCAGCAGGACAGGTGTCGCCCCTCGGAGTCAGCCCCAGCATTTT | CASRTGVAPRSQPQHF | NA | few | TRBJ1-5 | TRBV6-1 | 16
TGTGCCAGCAGCGTAGGCGGAGGGGTGACGAACACTGAAGCTTTCTTT | CASSVGGGVTNTEAFF | NA | few | TRBJ1-1 | TRBV9 | 16
TGTGCTAGTGGTTTGACAGCAACTAATGAAAAACTGTTTTTT | CASGLTATNEKLFF | NA | few | TRBJ1-4 | TRBV12-5 | 14
TGTGCCAGCGCCGGGTTAGCGGGGGCCACCGGGGAGCTGTTTTTT | CASAGLAGATGELFF | TRBD2 | few | TRBJ2-2 | TRBV12-3/TRBV12-4 | 15
TGCGCCAGCAGCCAAGAGAGGGGATCAGGGGCCAACGTCCTGACTTTC | CASSQERGSGANVLTF | NA | few | TRBJ2-6 | TRBV4-1 | 16
TGTGCCAGCAGCCCAACGACGGGGCGGTACTCTGGAAACACCATATATTTT | CASSPTTGRYSGNTIYF | NA | many | TRBJ1-3 | TRBV4-2 | 17
TGCAGTGCCCAAATTCCGAGACGGAATTCTCCTAACTATGGCTACACCTTC | CSAQIPRRNSPNYGYTF | NA | few | TRBJ1-2 | TRBV20-1 | 17
TGTGCCAGCAGCTTAGGGGGGGCCAACAATGAGCAGTTCTTC | CASSLGGANNEQFF | NA | few | TRBJ2-1 | TRBV13 | 14